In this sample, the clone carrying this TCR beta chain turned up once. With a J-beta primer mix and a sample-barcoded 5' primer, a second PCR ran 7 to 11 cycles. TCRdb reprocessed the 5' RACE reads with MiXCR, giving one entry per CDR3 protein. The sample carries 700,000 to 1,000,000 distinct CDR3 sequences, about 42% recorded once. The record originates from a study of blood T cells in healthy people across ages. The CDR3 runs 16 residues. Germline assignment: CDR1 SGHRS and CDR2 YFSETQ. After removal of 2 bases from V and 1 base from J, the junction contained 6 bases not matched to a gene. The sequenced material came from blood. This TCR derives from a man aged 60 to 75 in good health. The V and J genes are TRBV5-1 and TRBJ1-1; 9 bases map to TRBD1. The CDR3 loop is CASSFSNRGPNTEAFF. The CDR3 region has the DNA TGCGCCAGCAGCTTTTCAAACAGGGGGCCGAACACTGAAGCTTTCTTT.